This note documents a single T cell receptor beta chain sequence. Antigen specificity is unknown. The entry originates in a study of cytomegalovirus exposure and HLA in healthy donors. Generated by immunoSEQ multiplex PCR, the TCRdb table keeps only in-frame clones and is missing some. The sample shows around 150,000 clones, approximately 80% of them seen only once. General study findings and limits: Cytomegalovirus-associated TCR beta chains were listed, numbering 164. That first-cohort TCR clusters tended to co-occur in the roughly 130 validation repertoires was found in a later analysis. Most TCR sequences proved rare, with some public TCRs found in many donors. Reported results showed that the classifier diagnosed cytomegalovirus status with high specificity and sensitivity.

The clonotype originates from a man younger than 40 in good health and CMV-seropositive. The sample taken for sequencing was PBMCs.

CDR3 protein: CASTPIAPGGYGYTF. The CDR3 DNA is TGTGCCAGCACTCCTATTGCCCCAGGGGGCTATGGCTACACCTTC. V is TRBV27 and J is TRBJ1-2; 7 nucleotides match TRBD1. Per germline, CDR1 MNHEY and CDR2 SMNVEV (reference sequence). The junction had 12 bases not matched to a gene; V was cut back by 7 bases and J by 4 bases. This CDR3 is 15 amino acids long.